Following are 16 T cell receptor beta chains from one sample sequenced in a study of molecular identifiers for immune sequencing clone quantification (dated by TCRdb to 2017 to 2018). Library method: PCR. Instrument on record: Illumina HiSeq 4000. Clones were called with MiXCR by TCRdb after fastp trimmed the public reads at Q25, and only in-frame beta chains were retained. Records with the same CDR3 protein are collapsed into one entry carrying the most frequent genes and DNA. The sample contains approximately 90,000 distinct CDR3 sequences, 20% to 25% of them found a single time. 0.8% to 1.2% of the sample is taken by the ten largest. Material: naive CD8+ T cells from blood, with Jurkat cell RNA spiked in. Sample cell subset or site, as interpreted from the label and publication: FACS-sorted CD8+CD4-CCR7+CD45RA+ naive T cells. These receptors originate from a human donor in good health. Some libraries in this study had Jurkat cell RNA spiked in.

This clonotype was observed many times. This chain joins TRBV27 and TRBJ2-7, with a tentative D call TRBD2 (7 bases). Germline-derived CDR1 and CDR2 are MNHEY and SMNVEV (reference sequence). The CDR3 spans 15 residues. V lost 2 bases and J 2 bases, leaving 13 bases between the germline ends. The CDR3 coding sequence is TGTGCCAGCAGTTTAAGAGGGGGGGGGGCCTACGAGCAGTACTTC. Translated: CASSLRGGGAYEQYF.

For this clonotype: No conserved phenylalanine or tryptophan ends this CDR3, so it is likely a read error. CDR3: CASNLQKFDTEAFS. The CDR3 coding sequence is TGTGCCAGCAACCTACAGAAGTTCGACACTGAAGCTTTCTCT. This chain joins TRBV6-1 and TRBJ1-1, with D unclear. The CDR3 covers 14 residues. The V gene's germline CDR1 is MNHNS and CDR2 SASEGT. V was pared by 7 bases and J by 3 bases, with 15 bases between.

Worth noting for this clonotype: Since a much larger clone is just one base distant, this may be a read error. V and J are TRBV3-1 and TRBJ2-3; the match to TRBD2 covers 9 bases. The germline gives CDR1 LGHDT, CDR2 YNNKEL (reference sequence). CDR3 length: 16 residues. With V trimmed by 0 bases and J by 7 bases, 8 bases remained unmatched. Here the CDR3 reads CASSQDLAGKDNTQYF. The CDR3, as DNA: TGTGCCAGCAGCCAAGATCTAGCGGGGAAGGATAATACGCAGTATTTT.

This clonotype has a handful of counts. The V gene is TRBV18, the J gene TRBJ1-5, with D perhaps TRBD1 (5 bases). V dropped 3 bases and J dropped 0 bases, with 12 bases sitting between them. The germline CDR1 and CDR2 sequences are KGHSH and LQKENI. The CDR3 runs 16 residues. CDR3 coding DNA: TGTGCCAGCTCACCCGCGGGGCACAATAGCAATCAGCCCCAGCATTTT. Protein sequence: CASSPAGHNSNQPQHF. Full variable domain (outside the CDR3, taken from reference TRBV18 and TRBJ1-5): NAGVMQNPRHLVRRRGQEARLRCSPMKGHSHVYWYRQLPEEGLKFMVYLQKENIIDESGMPKERFSAEFPKEGPSILRIQQVVRGDSAAYFCASSPAGHNSNQPQHFGDGTRLSIL.

Notes on this clonotype: One junction end disagrees with the germline gene, perhaps due to a read error. The rearrangement links TRBV12-3 or TRBV12-4 to TRBJ1-1; TRBD1 matches at 7 bases. The CDR3 sequence is 14 residues long. For the CDR3, the DNA is TGTGCCAGCAGTTTAGAGGGGGCAGTCACTGAAACTTTCTTT. Protein sequence: CASSLEGAVTETFF.

This clonotype was counted a few times. This rearrangement joins TRBV19 to TRBJ2-1, with 10 bases that match TRBD2. CDR3 length equals 15 residues. Germline V lookup: CDR1 LNHDA, CDR2 SQIVND (reference sequence). The V gene end was trimmed by 3 bases and the J gene end by 4 bases; junction bases not matched to a gene: 3. The CDR3 loop is CASSIGAGGYNEQFF. The DNA for the CDR3 is TGTGCCAGTAGTATCGGAGCGGGAGGGTACAATGAGCAGTTCTTC.

Ten or more counts support this clonotype. The genes are TRBV7-9 and TRBJ2-7, with D possibly TRBD2 on 6 matching bases. Per the germline V gene, CDR1 is SEHNR and CDR2 is FQNEAQ (reference sequence). Between the trimmed V and J ends, which lost 2 bases and 4 bases, there was a span of 21 bases. The length of the CDR3 is 17 residues. CDR3 protein: CASSLRGSEDYVYEQYF. The CDR3 coding sequence is TGTGCCAGCAGCTTACGTGGTTCGGAGGACTACGTGTACGAGCAGTACTTC.

This clonotype was detected a few times. V usage is TRBV3-2 and J usage is TRBJ2-5; the table assigns TRBD1, which was not confirmed against the DNA. TRBV3-2 is a pseudogene segment. The length of the CDR3 is 16 residues. The chain's CDR3 is CASSQAGGLIKETQYF. As DNA, the CDR3 is TGTGCCAGCAGCCAGGCAGGGGGCCTCATCAAAGAGACCCAGTACTTC.

The CDR3 loop reads CSVELRDSQAYEQYF. The CDR3 DNA sequence: TGCAGCGTTGAGCTCCGGGACAGTCAAGCCTACGAGCAGTACTTC. The chain links TRBV29-1 to TRBJ2-7, with 7 positions matching TRBD1. V dropped 3 bases and J dropped 2; count of bases not matched to a gene: 10. The germline CDR1 and CDR2 sequences are SQVTM and ANQGSEA. The CDR3 covers 15 residues.

V usage is TRBV20-1 and J usage is TRBJ1-4; TRBD1 aligns across 7 bases. The V gene's germline CDR1 is DFQATT and CDR2 SNEGSKA (reference sequence). After removal of 5 bases from V and 17 bases from J, the junction contained 26 bases not matched to a gene. This CDR3 is 16 amino acids long. CDR3 coding DNA: TGCAGTGCTGTCTCCACCCTGACAGGGAGGGTGAAAGACTGTTTTTTT. It yields the protein CSAVSTLTGRVKDCFF.

The table lists this clonotype with many counts. V is TRBV5-6 and J is TRBJ2-5; TRBD2 agrees at 10 bases. Germline lookup yields CDR1 SGHDT and CDR2 YYEEEE. This CDR3 is built from 15 residues. V lost 1 base to trimming and J lost 0 bases; unmatched junction nucleotides: 0. This CDR3 is CASSLLAGDQETQYF. The CDR3, as DNA: TGTGCCAGCAGCTTGCTAGCGGGGGACCAAGAGACCCAGTACTTC.

There are many counts of this clonotype. The J gene is TRBJ2-1, the V gene TRBV4-3; possibly TRBD2 for D (6 bases). This CDR3 spans 15 amino acids. Trimming removed 3 bases from V and 3 bases from J, with 12 bases in between. The germline V gene has CDR1 LGHNA and CDR2 YSLEER. CDR3 bases: TGCGCCAGCAGCCAGGCCTCTAGCGACTACAATGAGCAGTTCTTC. Residues: CASSQASSDYNEQFF.

This clonotype was seen at least ten times. The V and J genes are TRBV5-4 and TRBJ1-1; D is uncertain. Germline CDR1 reads SGHNT; CDR2 reads YYREEE (reference sequence). Trimming removed 2 bases at V and 5 bases at J, with 10 bases between. This CDR3 has 13 residues. CDR3 sequence (DNA): TGTGCCAGCAGCTTTGCGGTCAAGACTGAAGCTTTCTTT. Translation: CASSFAVKTEAFF.

This clonotype has a handful of counts. The chain links TRBV19 to TRBJ1-5; D not certain. Trimming shortened V by 2 bases and J by 0 bases, and 11 bases separated the two germline ends. CDR1 and CDR2 from the germline V gene are LNHDA and SQIVND (reference sequence). The CDR3 length is 16 residues. The CDR3 bases are TGTGCCAGTAGTATACGTCCACGGTATAGCAATCAGCCCCAGCATTTT. Protein product: CASSIRPRYSNQPQHF.

This clonotype was recorded at least ten times. The gene calls are TRBV11-2 and TRBJ2-3; 16 bases map to TRBD2. CDR1 is SGHAT, CDR2 FQNNGV, per germline. V dropped 5 bases and J dropped 1; count of bases not matched to a gene: 3. The CDR3 spans 17 residues. CDR3 protein: CASSPGTSGRGTDTQYF. The CDR3 bases are TGTGCCAGCAGCCCCGGGACTAGCGGGAGGGGCACAGATACGCAGTATTTT.

This clonotype has ten or more counts. V usage is TRBV18 and J usage is TRBJ2-1, with 13 bases lining up with TRBD2. The germline gives CDR1 KGHSH, CDR2 LQKENI. Trimming removed 3 bases from V and 14 bases from J; junction bases left unmatched: 4. The CDR3 is 13 amino acids. In DNA form, the CDR3 reads TGTGCCAGCTCACCGGGCACTAGCGGGGGGGAGTTCTTC. Amino acid sequence: CASSPGTSGGEFF.